The clone carrying this T cell receptor (beta chain) was observed a handful of times. Its matching antigen is unknown. The data are from a study of CD8+ T cells in alopecia areata. Points from the study as a whole: Under tofacitinib, numerous expanded lesional clonotypes remained detectable in scalp and blood. For patients receiving tofacitinib, scalp clonality and expanded CD8+ clones among the top 100 significantly decreased.

Reverse transcription of extracted RNA yielded cDNA, which provided the sequencing template. Only in-frame clones appear in the TCRdb table, and some are missing; sequencing was by immunoSEQ multiplex PCR. Of some 190,000 clones in the sample, approximately 50% were seen once. Treatment described: oral pan-JAK inhibitor, 5-10 mg twice daily. Between the trimmed V and J ends, which lost 3 bases and 3 bases, there was a span of 16 bases. Per germline, CDR1 SGHRS and CDR2 YFSETQ. The length of the CDR3 is 15 residues. The receptor's source is a human donor with alopecia areata. Material: CD8+ T cells sorted from blood, obtained at week 52, from a patient treated with tofacitinib. V is TRBV5-1 and J is TRBJ2-7; D possibly corresponds to TRBD2 (7 bases). In nucleotides, the CDR3 is TGCGCCAGCAGCTGGGCGGGGGCGGCGGGCTACGAGCAGTACTTC. Protein sequence: CASSWAGAAGYEQYF.